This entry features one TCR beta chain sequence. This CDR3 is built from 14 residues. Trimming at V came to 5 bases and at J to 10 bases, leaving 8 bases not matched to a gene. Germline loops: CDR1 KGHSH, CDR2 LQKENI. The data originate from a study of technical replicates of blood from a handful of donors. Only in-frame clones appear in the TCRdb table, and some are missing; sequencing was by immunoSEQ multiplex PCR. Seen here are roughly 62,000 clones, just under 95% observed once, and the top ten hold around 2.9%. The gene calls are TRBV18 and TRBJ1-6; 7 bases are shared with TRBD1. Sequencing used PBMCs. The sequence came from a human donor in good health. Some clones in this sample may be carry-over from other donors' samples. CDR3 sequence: CASSTTGAGSPLHF. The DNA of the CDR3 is TGTGCCAGCTCAACCACAGGGGCGGGATCACCCCTCCACTTT.